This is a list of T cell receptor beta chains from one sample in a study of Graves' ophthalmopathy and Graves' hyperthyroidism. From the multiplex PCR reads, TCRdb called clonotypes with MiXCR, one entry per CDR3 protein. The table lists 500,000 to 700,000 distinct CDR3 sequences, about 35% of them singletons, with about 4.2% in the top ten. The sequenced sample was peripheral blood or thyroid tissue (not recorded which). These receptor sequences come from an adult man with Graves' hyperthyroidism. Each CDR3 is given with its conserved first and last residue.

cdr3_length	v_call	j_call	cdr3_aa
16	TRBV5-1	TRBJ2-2	CASRGDLAGGTGELFF
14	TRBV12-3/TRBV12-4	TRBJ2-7	CASSLLAGTYEQYF
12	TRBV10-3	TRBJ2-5	CATGQGRQPQYF
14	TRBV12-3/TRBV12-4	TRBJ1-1	CASSLGLGNTEAFF
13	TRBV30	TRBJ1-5	CAWSGLGFQPQHF
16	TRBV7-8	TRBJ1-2	CASSLEGRIGLYGYTF
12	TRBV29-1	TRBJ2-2	CRRSQRDGELFF
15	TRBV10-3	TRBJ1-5	CAISDPRTENQPQHF
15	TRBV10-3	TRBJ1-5	CAISSDRVSNQPQHF
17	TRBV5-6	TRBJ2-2	CASSPTLDRKNAGELFF
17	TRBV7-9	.	CASSQDLGGSRQETQYF
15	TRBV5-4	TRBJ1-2	CASSPGATSNYGYTF
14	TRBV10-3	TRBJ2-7	CAIGGGLSSYEQYF
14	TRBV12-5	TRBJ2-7	CASGWKPDGYEQYF
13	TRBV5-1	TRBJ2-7	CASSSPGVYEQYF
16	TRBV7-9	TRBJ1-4	CASSYNSGTLNEKLFF
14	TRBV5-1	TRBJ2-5	CASSAQGTGETQYF
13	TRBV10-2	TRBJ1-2	CASSDQDNYGYTF
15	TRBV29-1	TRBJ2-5	CSSSRTSGTQETQYF
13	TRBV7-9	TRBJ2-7	CASTLAGRGEQYF
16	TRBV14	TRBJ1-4	CASSQFGGRANEKLFF
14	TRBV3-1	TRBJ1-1	CASRNRVSGTEAFF
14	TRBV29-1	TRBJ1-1	CSVGPGQGGNEAFF
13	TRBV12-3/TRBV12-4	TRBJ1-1	CASSLSANTEAFF
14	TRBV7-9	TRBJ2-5	CASSGDVGGWGQYF
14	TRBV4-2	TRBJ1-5	CASSQAGSNQPQHF
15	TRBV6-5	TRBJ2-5	CASRATRESEETQYF
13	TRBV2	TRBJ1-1	CASRTDHVTEAFF
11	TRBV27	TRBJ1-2	CASGQGYGYTF
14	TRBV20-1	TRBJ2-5	CSAGGQGGKETQYF
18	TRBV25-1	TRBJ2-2	CASSFGAGEPSSTGELFF
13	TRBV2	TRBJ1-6	CASIRQLNSPLHF
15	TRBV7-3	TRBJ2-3	CASSLKGGGTDTQYF
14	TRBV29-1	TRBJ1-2	CSAQPRTGGVGYTF
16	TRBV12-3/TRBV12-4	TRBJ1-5	CAIRGAGLMINQPQHF
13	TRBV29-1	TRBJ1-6	CSVRLEGGSPLHF
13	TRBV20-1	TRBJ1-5	CSASTGGEETQHF
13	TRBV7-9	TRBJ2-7	CASSLAGIDEQYF
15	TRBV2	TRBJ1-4	CASNDRTTTNEKLFF
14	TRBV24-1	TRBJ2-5	CATSAAGVVQPQYF
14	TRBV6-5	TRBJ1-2	CASTRSGGADGYTF
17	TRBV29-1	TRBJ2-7	CSVEGRSRDRSSYEQYF
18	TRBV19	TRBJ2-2	CASSKTSGGASFTGELFF
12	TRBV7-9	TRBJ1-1	CASRGESTEAFF
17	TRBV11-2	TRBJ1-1	CASSLRDRGGMNTEAFF
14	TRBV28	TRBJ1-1	CASSFEVTVAEAFF
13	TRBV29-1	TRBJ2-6	CSVKRAGANVLTF
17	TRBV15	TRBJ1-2	CATSRTRIVNRDYGYTF
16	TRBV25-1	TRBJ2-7	CASSDMGLAGGYEQYF
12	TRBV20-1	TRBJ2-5	CSAGRLGETQYF
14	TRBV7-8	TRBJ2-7	CASSQDGPSYEQYF
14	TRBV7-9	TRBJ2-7	CASSQGRVSYEQYF